Presented here are 8 T cell receptor beta chains from one specimen sequenced in a study of cytomegalovirus exposure and HLA in healthy donors. PCR involved 60 Vbeta and 13 Jbeta primers. Assay: immunoSEQ multiplex PCR; the TCRdb copy retains only in-frame clones and omits some. This table holds about 56,000 clones, about 80% found once. The source material was PBMCs. These receptors were collected from a man in his forties in good health and CMV-seronegative.

The chain has TRBV6-4 and TRBJ1-1; D call uncertain. The CDR3 totals 14 residues. Trimming took 5 bases from V and 1 from J, leaving 11 bases between them. Germline lookup yields CDR1 MRHNA and CDR2 SNTAGT. This chain's CDR3 is CASSPGSGNTEAFF. Here the CDR3 DNA reads TGTGCCAGCAGTCCAGGCTCTGGGAACACTGAAGCTTTCTTT.

In its sample, this clone was seen a few times. The genes are TRBV4-3 and TRBJ1-3; D is possibly TRBD1 (5 bases). Germline lookup yields CDR1 LGHNA and CDR2 YSLEER. V lost 3 bases, J lost 10 bases, and 16 bases lay in between. The CDR3 consists of 14 residues. The CDR3 coding sequence is TGCGCCAGCAGCCAGGATGAAGGGGTTGGTACCATATATTTT. Its protein is CASSQDEGVGTIYF.

This clone has more than one count but fewer than ten. The chain links TRBV5-4 to TRBJ1-1; maybe TRBD1 (6 bases). The germline V gene has CDR1 SGHNT and CDR2 YYREEE (reference sequence). The CDR3 covers 13 residues. The V end was cut by 4 bases, the J end by 5 bases, with 12 bases between. The CDR3: CASSRGQRTEAFF. The CDR3 region has the DNA TGTGCCAGCAGCCGGGGACAAAGAACTGAAGCTTTCTTT.

This clone was seen once. The chain couples TRBV28 to TRBJ1-6; D not certain. Germline CDR1 MDHEN, CDR2 SYDVKM. This CDR3 is built from 16 residues. With 2 bases removed from V and 4 bases from J, the gap between germline ends came to 12 bases. The CDR3 is CASSLTETTYNSPLHF. CDR3 nucleotides: TGTGCCAGCAGTTTAACAGAAACAACTTATAATTCACCCCTCCACTTT.

The gene calls are TRBV6-6 and TRBJ1-2; D call uncertain. Germline-derived CDR1 and CDR2 are MNHNY and SVGAGI (reference sequence). CDR3 length: 13 residues. V lost 6 bases and J lost 6, with 14 bases in between. The CDR3 spells CASRDYLEHGYTF. In nucleotides, the CDR3 is TGTGCCAGCAGAGACTACCTAGAACATGGCTACACCTTC.

The J gene is TRBJ1-2, the V gene TRBV28; a weak D match, TRBD1 (6 bases). The V and J ends lost 6 bases and 2 bases respectively, with 13 bases between them. This CDR3 spans 14 amino acids. CDR1 MDHEN and CDR2 SYDVKM come from the germline V gene. Here the CDR3 reads CASRFGTPNYGYTF. The CDR3 DNA sequence: TGTGCCAGCAGATTCGGGACACCCAACTATGGCTACACCTTC.

The chain is built from TRBV2 and TRBJ2-7; 13 bases map to TRBD2. The junction had 14 bases not matched to a gene; V was cut back by 1 base and J by 5 bases. CDR3 length equals 19 residues. CDR1 is SNHLY, CDR2 FYNNEI, per germline. The CDR3 sequence: CASSEDPGLAGPTLDEQYV. The CDR3 DNA is TGTGCCAGCAGTGAAGACCCGGGACTAGCGGGGCCCACGCTGGACGAGCAGTACGTC.

CDR3 nucleotide sequence: TGTGCCAGTAGTATGAGCCGGGGGGCTTCTAGCAATCAGCCCCAGCATTTT. It codes for CASSMSRGASSNQPQHF. V is TRBV19 and J is TRBJ1-5; D is perhaps TRBD1 (6 bases). The CDR3 has 17 residues. V was pared by 3 bases and J by 0 bases, with 15 bases between. Germline CDR1 and CDR2: LNHDA and SQIVND (reference sequence).